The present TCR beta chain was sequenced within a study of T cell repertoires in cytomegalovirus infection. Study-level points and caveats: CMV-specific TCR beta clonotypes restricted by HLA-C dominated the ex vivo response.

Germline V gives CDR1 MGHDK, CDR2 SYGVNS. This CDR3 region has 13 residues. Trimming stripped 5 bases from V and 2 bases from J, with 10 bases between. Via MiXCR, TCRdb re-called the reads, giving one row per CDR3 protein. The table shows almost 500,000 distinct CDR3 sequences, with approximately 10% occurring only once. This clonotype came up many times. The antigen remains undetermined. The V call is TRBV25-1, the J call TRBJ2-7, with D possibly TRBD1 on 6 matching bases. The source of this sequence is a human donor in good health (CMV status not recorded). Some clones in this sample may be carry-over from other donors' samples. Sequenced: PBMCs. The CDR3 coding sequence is TGTGCCAGCAGTCCCAGGGGCCCCTACGAGCAGTACTTC. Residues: CASSPRGPYEQYF.